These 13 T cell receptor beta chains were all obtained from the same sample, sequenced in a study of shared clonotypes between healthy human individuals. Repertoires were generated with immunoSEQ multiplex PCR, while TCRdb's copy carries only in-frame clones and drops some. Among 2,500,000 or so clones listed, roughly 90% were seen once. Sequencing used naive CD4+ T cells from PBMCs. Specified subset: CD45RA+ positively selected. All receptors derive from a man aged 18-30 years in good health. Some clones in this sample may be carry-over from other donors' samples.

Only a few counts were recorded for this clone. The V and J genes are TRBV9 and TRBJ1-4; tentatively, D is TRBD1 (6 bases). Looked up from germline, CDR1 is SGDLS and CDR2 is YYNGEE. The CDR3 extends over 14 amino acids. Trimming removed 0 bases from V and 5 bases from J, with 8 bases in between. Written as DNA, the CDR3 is TGTGCCAGCAGCGTAGCGGGGGCGAATGAAAAACTGTTTTTT. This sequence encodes CASSVAGANEKLFF.

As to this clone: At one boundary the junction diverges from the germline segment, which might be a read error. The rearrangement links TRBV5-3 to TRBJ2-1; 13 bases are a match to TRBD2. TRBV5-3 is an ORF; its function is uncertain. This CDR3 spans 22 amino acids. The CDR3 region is CARSRTLAGGDIGDASYTEQFF. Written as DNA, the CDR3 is TGTGCCAGAAGCCGGACACTAGCGGGAGGGGATATAGGGGACGCTTCTTACACTGAGCAGTTCTTC.

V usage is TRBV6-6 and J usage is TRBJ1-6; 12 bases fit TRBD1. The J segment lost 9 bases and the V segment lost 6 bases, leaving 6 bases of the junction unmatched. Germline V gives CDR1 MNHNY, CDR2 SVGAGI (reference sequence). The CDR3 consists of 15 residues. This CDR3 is CASSLGQGATSPLHF. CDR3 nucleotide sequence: TGTGCCAGCAGCCTGGGACAGGGGGCAACTTCACCCCTCCACTTT.

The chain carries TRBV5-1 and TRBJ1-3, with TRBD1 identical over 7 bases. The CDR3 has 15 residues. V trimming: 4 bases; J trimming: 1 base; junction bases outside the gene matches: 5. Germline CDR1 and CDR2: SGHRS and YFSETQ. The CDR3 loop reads CASSHTGESGNTIYF. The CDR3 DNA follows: TGCGCCAGCAGCCACACAGGGGAATCTGGAAACACCATATATTTT.

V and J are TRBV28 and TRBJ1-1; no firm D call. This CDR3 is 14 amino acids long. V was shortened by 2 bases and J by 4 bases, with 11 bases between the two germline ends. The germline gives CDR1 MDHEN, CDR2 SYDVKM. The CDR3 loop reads CASSLTGKGTEAFF. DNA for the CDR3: TGTGCCAGCAGTTTAACGGGGAAGGGCACTGAAGCTTTCTTT.

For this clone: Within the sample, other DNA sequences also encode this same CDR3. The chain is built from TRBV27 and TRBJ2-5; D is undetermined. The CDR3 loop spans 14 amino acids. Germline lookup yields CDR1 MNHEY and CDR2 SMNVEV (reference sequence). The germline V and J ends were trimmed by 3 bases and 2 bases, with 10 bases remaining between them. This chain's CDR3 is CASSFDRNQETQYF. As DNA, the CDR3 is TGTGCCAGCAGTTTTGACCGGAATCAAGAGACCCAGTACTTC.

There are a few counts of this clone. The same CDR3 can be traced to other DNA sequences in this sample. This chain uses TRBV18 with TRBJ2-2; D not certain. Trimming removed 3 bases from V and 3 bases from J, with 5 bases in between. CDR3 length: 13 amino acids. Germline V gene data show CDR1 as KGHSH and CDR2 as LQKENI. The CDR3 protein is CASSPRDTGELFF. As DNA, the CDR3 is TGTGCCAGCTCACCCAGAGACACCGGGGAGCTGTTTTTT.

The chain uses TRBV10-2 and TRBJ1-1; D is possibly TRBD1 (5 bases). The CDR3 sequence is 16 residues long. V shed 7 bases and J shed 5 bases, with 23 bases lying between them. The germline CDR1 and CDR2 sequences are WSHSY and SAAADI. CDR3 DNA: TGCGCCAGCAAGCCCTTAGGTAGAGGGGCTGATACTGAAGCTTTCTTT. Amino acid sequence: CASKPLGRGADTEAFF.

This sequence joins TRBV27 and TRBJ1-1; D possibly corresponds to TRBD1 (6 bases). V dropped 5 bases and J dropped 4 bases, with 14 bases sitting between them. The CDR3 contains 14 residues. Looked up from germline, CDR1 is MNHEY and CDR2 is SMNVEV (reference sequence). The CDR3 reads CASSPRRGRTEAFF. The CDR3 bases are TGTGCCAGCAGTCCCCGGCGGGGGCGCACTGAAGCTTTCTTT.

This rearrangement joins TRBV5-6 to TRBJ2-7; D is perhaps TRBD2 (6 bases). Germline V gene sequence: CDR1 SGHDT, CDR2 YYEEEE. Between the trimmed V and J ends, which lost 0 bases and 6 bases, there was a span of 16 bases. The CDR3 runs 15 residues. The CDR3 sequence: CASSLGETRLGEQYF. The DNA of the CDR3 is TGTGCCAGCAGCTTGGGGGAGACTAGACTCGGCGAGCAGTACTTC.

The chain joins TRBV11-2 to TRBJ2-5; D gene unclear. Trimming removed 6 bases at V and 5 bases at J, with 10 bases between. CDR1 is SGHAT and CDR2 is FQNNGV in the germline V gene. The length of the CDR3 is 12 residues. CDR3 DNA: TGTGCCAGCAGTGGTATTGGGGAGACCCAGTACTTC. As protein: CASSGIGETQYF. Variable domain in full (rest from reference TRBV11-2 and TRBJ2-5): EAGVAQSPRYKIIEKRQSVAFWCNPISGHATLYWYQQILGQGPKLLIQFQNNGVVDDSQLPKDRFSAERLKGVDSTLKIQPAKLEDSAVYLCASSGIGETQYFGPGTRLLVL.

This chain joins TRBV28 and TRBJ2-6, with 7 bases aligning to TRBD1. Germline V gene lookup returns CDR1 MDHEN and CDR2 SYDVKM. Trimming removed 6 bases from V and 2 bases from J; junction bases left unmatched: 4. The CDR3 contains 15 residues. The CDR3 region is CASSIGGPGANVLTF. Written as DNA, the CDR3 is TGTGCCAGCAGCATAGGGGGCCCTGGGGCCAACGTCCTGACTTTC.

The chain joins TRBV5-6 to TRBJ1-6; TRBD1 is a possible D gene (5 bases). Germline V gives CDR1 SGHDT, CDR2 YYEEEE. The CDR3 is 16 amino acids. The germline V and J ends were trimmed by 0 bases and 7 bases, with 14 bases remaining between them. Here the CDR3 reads CASSLAGGEQNSPLHF. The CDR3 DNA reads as TGTGCCAGCAGCTTGGCTGGGGGTGAGCAGAATTCACCCCTCCACTTT. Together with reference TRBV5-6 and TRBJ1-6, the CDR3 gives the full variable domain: DAGVTQSPTHLIKTRGQQVTLRCSPKSGHDTVSWYQQALGQGPQFIFQYYEEEERQRGNFPDRFSGHQFPNYSSELNVNALLLGDSALYLCASSLAGGEQNSPLHFGNGTRLTVT.